A single TCR beta chain is shown here with its context. These data are taken from a study of blood T cell repertoires in COVID-19. Overall study context: Samples of COVID-19 (acute and convalescent) were obtained from the United States, Italy and Spain. PBMCs, B-cell-depleted T cells, or T cells provided the cDNA or gDNA that made up the material.

The authors' processing: Amplification of reference gene primers was used by the study to estimate nucleated cell counts. Generated by immunoSEQ multiplex PCR, the TCRdb table keeps only in-frame clones and is missing some. That table is the source of V, J and clone size, and D and trimming were worked out from the DNA. Of 30,000 to 35,000 clones detected, 85% to 95% appear once; the ten largest clones hold about 5%. The germline gives CDR1 MGHRA, CDR2 YSYEKL. This CDR3 comprises 16 residues. The germline V and J ends were trimmed by 1 base and 4 bases, with 16 bases remaining between them. The chain employs TRBV4-1 and TRBJ1-2; D call uncertain. The sequencing input was peripheral blood. The source is a human donor in a cohort sampled during active COVID-19. For the CDR3, the DNA is TGCGCCAGCAGCCAAGGCCGGCCGGGATCCGGCTATGGCTACACCTTC. As protein: CASSQGRPGSGYGYTF.